The clone carrying this T cell receptor beta chain was detected only once. This record belongs to a study of PD-L1 blockade in urothelial cancer. The repertoire was sequenced with immunoSEQ multiplex PCR; TCRdb's copy has only in-frame clones and lacks some. Here the sample spans tens of thousands of clones, roughly 87% being singletons. Germline values: CDR1 SGHKS, CDR2 YYEKEE (reference sequence). This CDR3 region has 14 residues. V lost 1 base, J lost 3 bases, and 10 bases lay in between. The chain employs TRBV5-5 and TRBJ1-1; D is possibly TRBD1 (6 bases). The source is a man in his sixties or seventies with urothelial cancer. Sequences were derived from PBMCs, sampled around atezolizumab (anti-PD-L1) treatment. The CDR3 DNA is TGTGCCAGCAGCTTGACAGGGTGGGACACTGAAGCTTTCTTT. Protein sequence: CASSLTGWDTEAFF.